One and the same sample provided the 9 T cell receptor beta chains below, sequenced in a study of OX40 agonist ivuxolimab in advanced cancers. Assay: immunoSEQ multiplex PCR; the TCRdb copy retains only in-frame clones and omits some. The data hold tens of thousands of clones, with 82% observed a single time. The source material was CD4+ or CD8+ T cells sorted from blood, sampled in a trial of the OX40 agonist ivuxolimab. Every receptor here comes from an adult with an advanced solid tumor such as melanoma, head and neck, liver or kidney cancer.

The genes are TRBV6-1 and TRBJ1-5; weak D call: TRBD1 (5 bases). Trimming took 5 bases from V and 9 from J, leaving 20 bases between them. The CDR3 runs 15 residues. Germline CDR1 and CDR2: MNHNS and SASEGT. This chain's CDR3 is CASSTPEGLRGPQHF. The CDR3 coding sequence is TGTGCCAGCAGTACCCCGGAGGGGTTACGAGGGCCCCAGCATTTT.

This clone was detected once. The rearrangement joins TRBV12-5 to TRBJ2-1; 13 positions agree with TRBD2. V was clipped by 9 bases and J by 6 bases; unmatched bases: 2. The germline V gene has CDR1 LGHNT and CDR2 FRNRAP. CDR3 length: 13 amino acids. The CDR3 loop reads CASGTSGINEQFF. For the CDR3, the DNA is TGTGCTAGCGGGACTAGCGGGATCAATGAGCAGTTCTTC. Based on the CDR3 plus reference TRBV12-5 and TRBJ2-1, the full variable domain is DARVTQTPRHKVTEMGQEVTMRCQPILGHNTVFWYRQTMMQGLELLAYFRNRAPLDDSGMPKDRFSAEMPDATLATLKIQPSEPRDSAVYFCASGTSGINEQFFGPGTRLTVL.

This chain uses TRBV5-8 with TRBJ2-1, with 14 positions matching TRBD2. V shed 4 bases, J shed 7 bases, and the junction held 7 bases outside the gene matches. The germline V gene has CDR1 SGHTS and CDR2 YDEGEE. The CDR3 is 16 amino acids. The CDR3 sequence: CASSPTGLAGENEQFF. The CDR3 nucleotides are TGTGCCAGCAGCCCCACGGGACTAGCGGGAGAGAATGAGCAGTTCTTC.

J is TRBJ2-2 and V is TRBV2; D unresolved. The ends were cut back, 2 bases at V and 3 bases at J, with 10 bases in the middle. The CDR3 length is 15 residues. Germline CDR1 is SNHLY and CDR2 is FYNNEI. CDR3 protein: CASSERPSDTGELFF. The CDR3 nucleotides are TGTGCCAGCAGTGAACGGCCGAGCGACACCGGGGAGCTGTTTTTT.

The J gene is TRBJ2-3, the V gene TRBV30; D gene ambiguous. Germline V CDR1 and CDR2: GTSNPN, SVGIG (reference sequence). This CDR3 comprises 15 residues. The V end was cut by 1 base, the J end by 3 bases, with 14 bases between. The CDR3 spells CAWSAGLDRTDTQYF. The CDR3 DNA reads TGTGCCTGGAGTGCGGGTCTTGACCGGACAGATACGCAGTATTTT.

This clone was seen once. This rearrangement joins TRBV9 to TRBJ2-2; no firm D call. Trimming took off 0 bases at V and 7 bases at J, with 4 bases between the two ends. Germline assignment: CDR1 SGDLS and CDR2 YYNGEE. The CDR3 runs to 12 residues. The CDR3 region is CASSVAVGELFF. Written as DNA, the CDR3 is TGTGCCAGCAGCGTAGCTGTCGGGGAGCTGTTTTTT.

CDR3 protein: CASSEGGEINYGYTF. DNA for the CDR3: TGTGCCAGCAGTGAGGGGGGGGAGATTAACTATGGCTACACCTTC. This chain uses TRBV2 with TRBJ1-2, with D tentatively TRBD1 (5 bases). The CDR3 extends over 15 amino acids. CDR1 is SNHLY, CDR2 FYNNEI, per germline. V lost 3 bases to trimming and J lost 1 base, with 12 bases between them.

The chain combines TRBV2 with TRBJ1-5; possibly TRBD1 for D (6 bases). In germline, CDR1 is SNHLY, CDR2 FYNNEI. V shed 6 bases and J shed 5 bases, with 14 bases lying between them. This CDR3 comprises 14 residues. CDR3 nucleotides: TGTGCCAGCAGGACAGGACAGTCTTATCAGCCCCAGCATTTT. Its protein product is CASRTGQSYQPQHF.

The rearrangement links TRBV7-2 to TRBJ2-3; possibly TRBD2 for D (6 bases). Between the trimmed V and J ends, which lost 5 bases and 5 bases, there was a span of 20 bases. Germline-derived CDR1 and CDR2 are SGHTA and FQGNSA. The CDR3 length is 16 residues. The CDR3 nucleotides are TGTGCCAGCAGCCGGTGGGTGGGAGGCCTCGGAGATACGCAGTATTTT. It specifies CASSRWVGGLGDTQYF. The complete variable domain, with remaining parts taken from reference TRBV7-2 and TRBJ2-3, reads GAGVSQSPSNKVTEKGKDVELRCDPISGHTALYWYRQSLGQGLEFLIYFQGNSAPDKSGLPSDRFSAERTGGSVSTLTIQRTQQEDSAVYLCASSRWVGGLGDTQYFGPGTRLTVL.